This T cell receptor beta chain was sequenced during a study of early T cells in non-severe SARS-CoV-2 infection. Study context: Sequencing of bulk RNA from unsorted whole blood was done, without chain pairing. Broader study findings: VDJdb matching skewed toward anti-spike CD8 responses, missing private and CD4 specificities.

Many counts were recorded for this clonotype. The antigen is not known. Looked up from germline, CDR1 is KGHSH and CDR2 is LQKENI. The V gene lost 6 bases and the J gene lost 10 bases, with 16 bases spanning the gap. The CDR3 loop spans 14 amino acids. Attachment of unique molecular identifiers to individual cDNA molecules was performed. TCRdb re-derived calls from the 5' RACE reads in MiXCR, one entry per CDR3 protein. Of about 70,000 distinct CDR3 sequences in the sample, 11% are singletons; the top ten hold 4.7%. The rearrangement links TRBV18 to TRBJ1-6; tentative D call: TRBD1 (5 bases). The sequence was obtained from an adult who was a healthcare worker with PCR-confirmed SARS-CoV-2 infection or an uninfected control (not recorded which). The specimen sequenced was whole blood. CDR3 DNA sequence: TGTGCCAGCTCCCCCGGGGGGGAGTTCTCACCCCTCCACTTT. It encodes CASSPGGEFSPLHF.